This T cell receptor beta chain was recorded in a study of T cell responses to AZD1222 COVID-19 vaccine. The study, taken as a whole, reports: Repertoires were sampled only after the peak T cell response. The donors showed a predominance of white British ancestry and of females, with possible underestimation of clonal diversity. Distributed over spike, vaccine-associated CD4 TCRs predominated at 160-218 and 743-854. Among those given AZD1222, only five or six were seropositive at baseline.

TCRdb's table, derived via immunoSEQ multiplex PCR, lists solely in-frame clones and lacks some. The sample lists tens of thousands of clones, around 87% occurring once. On this clone itself: No antigen is known for it.

The sequence came from an adult in good health. The sample in question was peripheral blood, obtained on day 0 of MenACWY control vaccination.

The chain's CDR3 is CASSPPRWSGKGGYEQYF. CDR3 DNA sequence: TGTGCCAGCAGTCCCCCTCGGTGGAGCGGGAAAGGGGGCTACGAGCAGTACTTC. The rearrangement links TRBV27 to TRBJ2-7; perhaps TRBD2 as D (7 bases). The CDR3 loop spans 18 amino acids. CDR1 MNHEY and CDR2 SMNVEV come from the germline V gene (reference sequence). The V end lost 5 bases, the J end lost 3 bases, and 26 bases lay between the germline ends.